This T cell receptor (beta chain) was documented in a study of CD8 T cells in Susac syndrome (dated 2019 in TCRdb). Study-wide context: Of the Susac syndrome patients who were sequenced, under 10 were in clinical remission while about 6 had clinically active disease. Susac syndrome patients were therapy-naive, on corticosteroids (some also receiving IVIg), or on IVIg alone at blood withdrawal. Repertoire sequencing was used to test whether CD8+ T cell activation and differentiation in Susac syndrome was antigen driven. General study outcomes and caveats: The number of individuals in the TCR sequencing and HLA analysis was recognized as being relatively small. In the CD4+ T cell repertoire of Susac syndrome patients, clonal expansion was not detected.

With regard to this clonotype: The specificity of this receptor is unknown. Base qualities are not at hand, and no much larger clone is one base apart.

RNA was extracted using the RNeasy kit, and about 0.5 to 1 microgram was reverse transcribed with random hexamers. The immunoSEQ multiplex PCR assay, covering 54 Vbeta and 13 Jbeta segments, was used to amplify TCR beta CDR3 regions. PCR amplification bias was corrected by using a synthetic template baseline for primer optimization and computational correction. On the authors' methods: Reads were assigned to V, D and J genes according to IMGT and analyzed in immunoSEQ Analyzer, with only productive sequences retained. Clonality was calculated as one minus the Shannon entropy normalized by log2 of the number of productive unique sequences. For each patient and control, public and private clones were evaluated within the 100 most prevalent clones. Clones were defined as Susac-specific if absent from the healthy and MS cohorts, from 900 to 1,300 published viral clones and from other ImmuneACCESS disease sequences. TCRdb reprocessing: public reads trimmed at Q25 with fastp, clones called with MiXCR, in-frame beta chains kept. CDR3 protein sequences are deduplicated, and each keeps its most common genes and DNA. The V and J calls and clone size come from TCRdb's table, not from the authors' own analysis. Here the sample has roughly 140,000 distinct CDR3 sequences; 85% to 95% occur a single time. The ten largest make up 0.16% of the sample.

According to the germline V gene (reference sequence), CDR1 reads SEHNR and CDR2 reads FQNEAQ. V is pared back by 2 bases and J by 15 bases, with 14 bases lying between the germline termini. The CDR3 starts with the cysteine, ends with the phenylalanine, and has 12 residues. Kept here is only the CDR3 DNA, which spans 36 bases and is read in frame from base 1. Peripheral blood CD8+ and CD4+ T cells from healthy donors, Susac syndrome patients and multiple sclerosis patients were profiled by high-throughput TCR beta sequencing. The Susac syndrome patients fulfilled recently defined diagnostic criteria for either definite or probable disease. Bulk CD8+ and CD4+ T cells were purified by magnetic negative isolation, whereas CD8+ TEMRA cells were enriched by FACS. Blood was drawn into EDTA tubes, processed within 24 hours, and PBMCs were isolated by density gradient centrifugation. PBMCs intended for TCR sequencing were cryopreserved in liquid nitrogen and were subsequently thawed in a 37 degrees C water bath. Purity of sorted or isolated CD4+, CD8+ and CD8+ TEMRA cells was at least 90%.

This TCR derives from a human donor with Susac syndrome. The V gene is TRBV7-9 and the J gene is TRBJ2-1; the D gene assignment is ambiguous. Sequencing was carried out using CD4+ T cells from PBMCs. The nucleotides read TGTGCCAGCAGCTTAAGTTCCCTCCGGAGGTTCTTC. The encoded protein is CASSLSSLRRFF. Joined to the reference TRBV7-9 and TRBJ2-1 proteins, this CDR3 gives the full variable domain: DTGVSQNPRHKITKRGQNVTFRCDPISEHNRLYWYRQTLGQGPEFLTYFQNEAQLEKSRLLSDRFSAERPKGSFSTLEIQRTEQGDSAMYLCASSLSSLRRFFGPGTRLTVL.